This T cell receptor beta chain was obtained from a study of OX40 agonist ivuxolimab in advanced cancers. Study at large: Ivuxolimab was administered intravenously to patients at 0.01 to 10 mg/kg every 2 weeks. Partial responses occurred in Three dose-escalation patients, one with hepatocellular carcinoma and two with cutaneous melanoma.

Germline V CDR1 and CDR2: MDHEN, SYDVKM. Trimming removed 4 bases from V and 3 bases from J, with 7 bases in between. The CDR3 covers 12 residues. This clone has a single count. What it recognizes is unknown. Using immunoSEQ multiplex PCR, the repertoire was profiled, and TCRdb retains in-frame clones only, with some absent. In the table there are about 28,000 clones, less than 90% of which are singletons. Points from the study as a whole: Nonresponders included some who also had low normalized T-cell clonal expansion.

The TCR sequence derives from an adult with an advanced solid tumor such as melanoma, head and neck, liver or kidney cancer. The source material was CD4+ or CD8+ T cells sorted from blood, sampled in a trial of the OX40 agonist ivuxolimab. The chain joins TRBV28 to TRBJ2-7; D ambiguous. The CDR3 nucleotides read TGTGCCAGCAGTTCCTCAAACTACGAGCAGTACTTC. Residues: CASSSSNYEQYF.